The 8 T cell receptor beta chains given below trace back to one sample, sequenced in a study of early T cells in non-severe SARS-CoV-2 infection. TCRdb recomputed calls from the 5' RACE reads with MiXCR, one row per CDR3 protein. Of 50,000 to 60,000 distinct CDR3 sequences listed, 6.2% are singletons. The sequenced material came from whole blood. These receptors all come from an adult who was a healthcare worker with PCR-confirmed SARS-CoV-2 infection or an uninfected control (not recorded which).

This clonotype was counted at least ten times. The chain has TRBV14 and TRBJ2-3; 8 bases agree with TRBD2. This CDR3 is 17 amino acids long. Germline V gene data show CDR1 as SGHDN and CDR2 as FVKESK. The trim removed 0 bases at V and 4 bases at J, leaving 9 bases unmatched. CDR3 amino acids: CASSQDGRSGGPDTQYF. Here the CDR3 DNA reads TGTGCCAGCAGCCAAGATGGCAGGAGCGGGGGCCCAGATACGCAGTATTTT.

This clonotype was observed at least ten times. J is TRBJ2-1 and V is TRBV20-1; D uncertain. Trimming took off 6 bases at V and 6 bases at J, with 12 bases between the two ends. The CDR3 totals 12 residues. CDR1 and CDR2 from the germline V gene are DFQATT and SNEGSKA (reference sequence). CDR3 in DNA: TGCAGTGCGGACGACCATATCAATGAGCAGTTCTTC. It translates to CSADDHINEQFF.

This clonotype was seen ten or more times. This chain joins TRBV6-2 or TRBV6-3 and TRBJ2-1; TRBD2 agrees at 9 bases. This CDR3 contains 15 residues. Germline V gene sequence: CDR1 MNHEY, CDR2 SVGEGT. V gave up 6 bases and J gave up 3 bases; unmatched junction bases: 6. The CDR3 spells CASSRSGGLYNEQFF. CDR3 in DNA: TGTGCCAGCAGCCGAAGCGGGGGGCTCTACAATGAGCAGTTCTTC.

This clonotype was recorded many times. The chain recombines TRBV7-2 with TRBJ2-3, with D possibly TRBD2 on 6 matching bases. CDR1 and CDR2 (germline): SGHTA, FQGNSA. The CDR3 sequence is 17 residues long. Deletions cut 2 bases from V and 0 bases from J, with 15 bases between. CDR3 nucleotides: TGTGCCAGCAGCTTAATTGGAACTAGCCGGAGCACAGATACGCAGTATTTT. It translates to CASSLIGTSRSTDTQYF.

The chain employs TRBV12-3 or TRBV12-4 and TRBJ1-6; D gene uncertain. V was clipped by 8 bases and J by 7 bases, with 6 bases between them. The CDR3 consists of 11 residues. The CDR3 loop reads CASWYNSPLHF. For the CDR3, the DNA is TGTGCCAGCTGGTACAATTCACCCCTCCACTTT.

This chain links TRBV30 with TRBJ2-3; 7 nucleotides align to TRBD1. V shed 1 base and J 1 base; nucleotides not matched to a gene: 2. Germline V gene data show CDR1 as GTSNPN and CDR2 as SVGIG (reference sequence). The CDR3 is 14 residues long. The CDR3 nucleotides are TGTGCCTGGAGTGGGGGGACAGGCACAGATACGCAGTATTTT. Its translation is CAWSGGTGTDTQYF.

This clonotype was counted only a few times. The chain combines TRBV30 with TRBJ2-3; D may match TRBD1 or TRBD2 (6 bases each). This CDR3 contains 13 residues. V lost 8 bases to trimming and J lost 4 bases, with 16 bases between them. CDR1 and CDR2 (germline): GTSNPN, SVGIG (reference sequence). In nucleotides, the CDR3 is TGTGCCGGGACTGTTGGGGGCGCAGATACGCAGTATTTT. It translates to CAGTVGGADTQYF.

The chain combines TRBV2 with TRBJ2-3; weak D call: TRBD1 (6 bases). The CDR3 length is 15 residues. Trimming pared 5 bases from V and 6 bases from J, leaving 18 bases between. Germline-derived CDR1 and CDR2 are SNHLY and FYNNEI. The CDR3 coding sequence is TGTGCCAGCAGTATTGGGACACAACTTGGGGATACGCAGTATTTT. Translation: CASSIGTQLGDTQYF.